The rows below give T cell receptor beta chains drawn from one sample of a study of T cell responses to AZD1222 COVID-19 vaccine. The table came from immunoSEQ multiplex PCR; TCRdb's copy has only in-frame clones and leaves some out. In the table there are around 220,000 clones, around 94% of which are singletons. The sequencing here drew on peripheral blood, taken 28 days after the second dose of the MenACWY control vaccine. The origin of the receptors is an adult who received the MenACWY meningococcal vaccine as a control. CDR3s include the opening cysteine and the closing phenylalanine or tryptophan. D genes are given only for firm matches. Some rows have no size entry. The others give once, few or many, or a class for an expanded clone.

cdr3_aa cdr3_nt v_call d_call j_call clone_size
CASSSVAGGPSYEQYF TGTGCCAGCAGCTCCGTAGCGGGGGGGCCCTCCTACGAGCAGTACTTC TRBV11-2 TRBD2 TRBJ2-7 .
CASSVGQSSGNTIYF TGTGCCAGCAGCGTCGGACAGAGCTCTGGAAACACCATATATTTT TRBV9 . TRBJ1-3 .
CASSDPFWGVSEETQYF TGTGCCAGCAGCGACCCCTTTTGGGGGGTATCAGAAGAGACCCAGTACTTC TRBV7-2 . TRBJ2-5 .
CASSLSGETNEKLFF TGTGCCAGCTCATTGAGTGGGGAGACTAATGAAAAACTGTTTTTT TRBV18 . TRBJ1-4 .
CASSSDGYESGYEQYF TGCGCCAGCAGCTCCGACGGTTATGAGTCGGGCTACGAGCAGTACTTC TRBV5-1 . TRBJ2-7 .
CAWSGAQGDSHTGELFF TGTGCCTGGAGTGGCGCCCAGGGGGACAGTCACACCGGGGAGCTGTTTTTT TRBV30 TRBD1 TRBJ2-2 once
CASSYRTGRGEAFF TGTGCCAGCAGTTACCGGACAGGGAGAGGTGAAGCTTTCTTT TRBV6-5 TRBD1 TRBJ1-1 .
CATGQTGNTEAFF TGTGCCACCGGCCAGACAGGGAACACTGAAGCTTTCTTT TRBV15 . TRBJ1-1 .
CAWSVSALTDTQYF TGTGCCTGGAGTGTAAGCGCACTAACAGATACGCAGTATTTT TRBV30 . TRBJ2-3 .
CASSIEGDGYTF TGTGCCAGTAGTATAGAGGGAGATGGCTACACCTTC TRBV19 . TRBJ1-2 .
CASSYFIGGADSPLHF TGTGCCAGCAGTTATTTTATAGGGGGTGCTGATTCACCCCTCCACTTT TRBV6-5 . TRBJ1-6 .
CASSEAWESSYNSPLHF TGTGCCAGCAGTGAAGCGTGGGAGAGCTCCTATAATTCACCCCTCCACTTT TRBV2 . TRBJ1-6 once
CASSSRRNTEAFF TGTGCCAGCAGCTCGAGAAGGAACACTGAAGCTTTCTTT TRBV11-2 . TRBJ1-1 once
CACQGNTGELFF TGTGCATGTCAGGGGAACACCGGGGAGCTGTTTTTT TRBV28 . TRBJ2-2 .
CASSAGTGGGNQPQHF TGTGCCAGCAGCGCCGGGACAGGGGGCGGCAATCAGCCCCAGCATTTT TRBV9 TRBD1 TRBJ1-5 .
CASSSAPSGVLNEQYF TGTGCCAGTAGTTCCGCGCCTAGCGGGGTTCTAAACGAGCAGTACTTC TRBV19 TRBD2 TRBJ2-7 .
CAWSSEETQYF TGTGCCTGGAGTTCCGAAGAGACCCAGTACTTC TRBV30 . TRBJ2-5 .
CASSPRTSNYNEQFF TGTGCCAGCAGTCCTAGGACTAGCAACTACAATGAGCAGTTCTTC TRBV27 TRBD2 TRBJ2-1 .
CATSDTAGSNQPQHF TGTGCCACCAGCGACACGGCGGGGAGCAATCAGCCCCAGCATTTT TRBV24-1 . TRBJ1-5 once
CASSEPQGRGTQYF TGCGCCAGCAGTGAGCCACAGGGTAGGGGTACGCAGTATTTT TRBV10-1 . TRBJ2-3 once
CASQGLSAGGPQHF TGTGCCAGCCAGGGACTATCCGCGGGTGGGCCCCAGCATTTT TRBV6-5 . TRBJ1-5 .
CASSLLGQEIYEQYF TGCGCCAGCAGCTTGTTAGGTCAGGAGATCTACGAGCAGTACTTC TRBV5-1 . TRBJ2-7 .
CASSQDPGGNTNYGYTF TGTGCCAGCAGCCAAGATCCCGGGGGGAACACTAACTATGGCTACACCTTC TRBV3-1/TRBV3-2 . TRBJ1-2 .
CASSPERVDTDTQYF TGTGCCAGTAGTCCCGAACGGGTAGACACAGATACGCAGTATTTT TRBV19 . TRBJ2-3 few
CASSLDRGNNQPQHF TGTGCCAGCAGTTTGGACAGGGGGAACAATCAGCCCCAGCATTTT TRBV6-2/TRBV6-3 TRBD1 TRBJ1-5 once
CASGGGAGANVLTF TGTGCCAGCGGCGGGGGCGCTGGGGCCAACGTCCTGACTTTC TRBV9 . TRBJ2-6 .
CACQGSGELFF TGTGCCTGCCAGGGGTCCGGGGAGCTGTTTTTT TRBV30 . TRBJ2-2 .
CASSLTGGAYEQYF TGTGCCAGCAGTTTAACAGGGGGAGCCTACGAGCAGTACTTC TRBV28 TRBD1 TRBJ2-7 few
CASSLPGHPEHYEQYF TGTGCCAGCAGCCTCCCAGGACATCCGGAGCACTACGAGCAGTACTTC TRBV21-1 . TRBJ2-7 .
CARAGGTGFYEQYF TGTGCCAGAGCCGGCGGGACAGGTTTCTACGAGCAGTACTTC TRBV27 TRBD1 TRBJ2-7 once
CASSLAGGTAQYF TGCGCCAGCAGCTTGGCCGGGGGGACTGCCCAATACTTC TRBV5-1 TRBD2 TRBJ2-7 .
CASSKGVSSYNEQFF TGTGCCAGCAGCAAAGGAGTAAGCTCCTACAATGAGCAGTTCTTC TRBV11-3 . TRBJ2-1 .
CASSHRLLGLVAKNIQYF TGCGCCAGCAGCCACCGTTTACTGGGTTTAGTAGCCAAAAACATTCAGTACTTC TRBV4-1 . TRBJ2-4 once
CASSPTGDVGNQPQHF TGTGCCAGCAGCCCAACAGGGGATGTGGGCAATCAGCCCCAGCATTTT TRBV3-1/TRBV3-2 TRBD1 TRBJ1-5 .
CASSIVPGQPLNQPQHF TGTGCCAGTAGTATAGTCCCGGGACAGCCTCTCAATCAGCCCCAGCATTTT TRBV19 TRBD1 TRBJ1-5 .
CAISETPGQNTGELFF TGTGCCATCAGTGAAACCCCGGGACAGAACACCGGGGAGCTGTTTTTT TRBV10-3 . TRBJ2-2 .
CASGQGITNEKLFF TGTGCCAGTGGACAGGGAATAACTAATGAAAAACTGTTTTTT TRBV19 TRBD1 TRBJ1-4 .
CASSLGPGADESEKLFF TGCGCCAGCAGCTTGGGACCAGGGGCCGATGAAAGTGAAAAACTGTTTTTT TRBV5-1 . TRBJ1-4 .
CASSQGGTGRSPLHF TGTGCCAGCAGCCAAGGAGGGACGGGTAGATCACCCCTCCACTTT TRBV3-1/TRBV3-2 . TRBJ1-6 .
CASSPRPGQGYNEQFF TGTGCCAGCAGTCCACGACCGGGACAGGGCTACAATGAGCAGTTCTTC TRBV27 TRBD1 TRBJ2-1 once
CASSFVRSEQFF TGTGCCAGCAGTTTTGTTAGGTCTGAGCAGTTCTTC TRBV28 . TRBJ2-1 few
CASSQVVTGTNEKLFF TGCGCCAGCAGCCAAGTTGTAACAGGGACTAATGAAAAACTGTTTTTT TRBV4-1 . TRBJ1-4 .
CASSQDGGYNNEQFF TGTGCCAGCAGCCAAGACGGTGGGTACAACAATGAGCAGTTCTTC TRBV3-1/TRBV3-2 . TRBJ2-1 .
CASSLQLMNTEAFF TGTGCCAGCAGCCTACAGTTAATGAACACTGAAGCTTTCTTT TRBV3-1/TRBV3-2 . TRBJ1-1 .